What follows are 10 T cell receptor beta chains derived from one specimen sequenced in a study of blood T cell repertoires in COVID-19. Generated by immunoSEQ multiplex PCR, the TCRdb table keeps only in-frame clones and is missing some. The sample holds nearly 250,000 clones, 65% to 90% seen once. Sample: PBMCs or T cells enriched from blood (not recorded which). The receptors shown here come from a woman aged 50 to 60 with acute COVID-19.

This chain joins TRBV27 and TRBJ1-1; 8 bases agree with TRBD1. The V segment lost 2 bases and the J segment 4 bases; nucleotides outside the gene matches: 3. CDR1 MNHEY and CDR2 SMNVEV come from the germline V gene (reference sequence). CDR3 size: 14 residues. CDR3 loop: CASSLRTGSTEAFF. DNA for the CDR3: TGTGCCAGCAGTTTAAGGACAGGGAGCACTGAAGCTTTCTTT.

V gene TRBV3-1 (or the pseudogene TRBV3-2) combines with J gene TRBJ2-1, with TRBD2 identical over 8 bases. With 4 bases clipped from V and 4 bases from J, the junction kept 12 bases outside the gene matches. The CDR3 loop spans 17 amino acids. Germline V gene data show CDR1 as LGHDT and CDR2 as YNNKEL (reference sequence). The CDR3 coding sequence is TGTGCCAGCAGCCCCTTGGACGGCGGGGGGCATTACAATGAGCAGTTCTTC. Protein: CASSPLDGGGHYNEQFF.

The CDR3 loop reads CASSLGTGIENQPQHF. The CDR3 bases are TGCGCCAGCAGCCTCGGGACAGGGATAGAAAATCAGCCCCAGCATTTT. This chain joins TRBV5-1 and TRBJ1-5; TRBD1 aligns across 9 bases. The CDR3 is 16 residues long. Germline V lookup: CDR1 SGHRS, CDR2 YFSETQ. With 4 bases clipped from V and 4 bases from J, the junction kept 9 bases outside the gene matches. Filled out from reference TRBV5-1 and TRBJ1-5, the complete variable domain reads KAGVTQTPRYLIKTRGQQVTLSCSPISGHRSVSWYQQTPGQGLQFLFEYFSETQRNKGNFPGRFSGRQFSNSRSEMNVSTLELGDSALYLCASSLGTGIENQPQHFGDGTRLSIL.

The genes are TRBV30 and TRBJ1-4, with D uncertain. CDR1 GTSNPN and CDR2 SVGIG come from the germline V gene (reference sequence). The CDR3 extends over 15 amino acids. Deletions cut 2 bases from V and 0 bases from J, with 10 bases between. CDR3 DNA sequence: TGTGCCTGGAGTCCCGGACTCGCAACTAATGAAAAACTGTTTTTT. Encoded protein: CAWSPGLATNEKLFF.

The J gene is TRBJ2-5, the V gene TRBV12-3 or TRBV12-4, with D possibly matching TRBD2 (6 bases). Trimming pared 7 bases from V and 5 bases from J, leaving 14 bases between. CDR3 length: 13 residues. The DNA for the CDR3 is TGTGCCAGCACCCCGCCAGGAGGGGAGACCCAGTACTTC. It translates to CASTPPGGETQYF.

This rearrangement joins TRBV29-1 to TRBJ1-1; 11 bases agree with TRBD1. Germline V gives CDR1 SQVTM, CDR2 ANQGSEA. J gave up 0 bases and V 3 bases, and 3 bases lay outside the gene matches. CDR3 length equals 15 residues. The CDR3 here is CSVEDRGLMNTEAFF. The CDR3 DNA reads as TGCAGCGTTGAGGACAGGGGGCTTATGAACACTGAAGCTTTCTTT. Full variable domain (rest looked up from reference TRBV29-1 and TRBJ1-1): SAVISQKPSRDICQRGTSLTIQCQVDSQVTMMFWYRQQPGQSLTLIATANQGSEATYESGFVIDKFPISRPNLTFSTLTVSNMSPEDSSIYLCSVEDRGLMNTEAFFGQGTRLTVV.

V usage is TRBV4-3 and J usage is TRBJ1-5; possibly TRBD1 for D (5 bases). CDR1 LGHNA and CDR2 YSLEER come from the germline V gene. The V and J ends lost 0 bases and 6 bases respectively, with 6 bases between them. This CDR3 comprises 13 residues. The CDR3 nucleotides are TGCGCCAGCAGCCAAGACAGGGTTCAGCCCCAGCATTTT. This encodes CASSQDRVQPQHF.

This clone was picked up one time. V is TRBV7-9 and J is TRBJ1-2; D possibly corresponds to TRBD1 (6 bases). V lost 8 bases and J lost 4, with 11 bases in between. The CDR3 totals 12 residues. The germline V gene has CDR1 SEHNR and CDR2 FQNEAQ (reference sequence). The CDR3, as DNA: TGTGCCAGCTACAGGGTTGGCTATGGCTACACCTTC. This sequence encodes CASYRVGYGYTF.

This clone was picked up one time. This chain links TRBV6-5 with TRBJ2-7; D may be TRBD2 (6 bases). V gave up 2 bases and J gave up 0 bases, with 8 bases separating them. The CDR3 covers 14 residues. Germline CDR1 and CDR2: MNHEY and SVGAGI. CDR3 bases: TGTGCCAGCAGTTACGGGGGGTTCTCCTACGAGCAGTACTTC. Amino acid sequence: CASSYGGFSYEQYF.

This clone was counted between two and nine times. This chain connects TRBV7-2 to TRBJ2-7, with a weak D call TRBD2 (6 bases). This CDR3 comprises 17 residues. CDR1 is SGHTA and CDR2 is FQGNSA in the germline V gene. V was trimmed by 2 bases and J by 1 base, leaving 18 bases between them. The CDR3 bases are TGTGCCAGCAGCTTAATCACGGCAGGGAGGCCATCCTACGAGCAGTACTTC. Translation gives CASSLITAGRPSYEQYF. The full variable domain, with the rest looked up from reference TRBV7-2 and TRBJ2-7, is GAGVSQSPSNKVTEKGKDVELRCDPISGHTALYWYRQSLGQGLEFLIYFQGNSAPDKSGLPSDRFSAERTGGSVSTLTIQRTQQEDSAVYLCASSLITAGRPSYEQYFGPGTRLTVT.